These 2 T cell receptor beta chains share one sample of origin, sequenced in a study of blood T cells in healthy people across ages. A J-beta primer mix and a sample-barcoded 5' primer were used in a second PCR of about 7 to 12 cycles. TCRdb reprocessed the 5' RACE reads via MiXCR and lists one record per CDR3 protein. Among around 520,000 distinct CDR3 sequences listed, 25% to 35% were seen once. These same records also appear under a second study, on T cells of mothers and their children.

The material sequenced was blood. These TCRs come from a boy younger than 10 in good health.

In its sample, this clonotype was seen many times. The CDR3 DNA follows: TGTGCCACCAAGAGCGGGAACTTAGGCGAGCAGTACTTC. Translation gives CATKSGNLGEQYF. The V and J genes are TRBV12-3 or TRBV12-4 and TRBJ2-7; 7 positions agree with TRBD2. CDR3 length: 13 amino acids. The trim removed 10 bases at V and 6 bases at J, leaving 12 bases unmatched.

This clonotype has at least ten counts. CDR3: CSASEGLAGEQFF. Here the CDR3 DNA reads TGCAGTGCTAGTGAGGGCCTAGCTGGGGAGCAGTTCTTC. The genes are TRBV20-1 and TRBJ2-1; a weak D match, TRBD2 (5 bases). The CDR3 is 13 residues long. The V end was cut by 3 bases, the J end by 10 bases, with 16 bases between. Germline V gene sequence: CDR1 DFQATT, CDR2 SNEGSKA (reference sequence).